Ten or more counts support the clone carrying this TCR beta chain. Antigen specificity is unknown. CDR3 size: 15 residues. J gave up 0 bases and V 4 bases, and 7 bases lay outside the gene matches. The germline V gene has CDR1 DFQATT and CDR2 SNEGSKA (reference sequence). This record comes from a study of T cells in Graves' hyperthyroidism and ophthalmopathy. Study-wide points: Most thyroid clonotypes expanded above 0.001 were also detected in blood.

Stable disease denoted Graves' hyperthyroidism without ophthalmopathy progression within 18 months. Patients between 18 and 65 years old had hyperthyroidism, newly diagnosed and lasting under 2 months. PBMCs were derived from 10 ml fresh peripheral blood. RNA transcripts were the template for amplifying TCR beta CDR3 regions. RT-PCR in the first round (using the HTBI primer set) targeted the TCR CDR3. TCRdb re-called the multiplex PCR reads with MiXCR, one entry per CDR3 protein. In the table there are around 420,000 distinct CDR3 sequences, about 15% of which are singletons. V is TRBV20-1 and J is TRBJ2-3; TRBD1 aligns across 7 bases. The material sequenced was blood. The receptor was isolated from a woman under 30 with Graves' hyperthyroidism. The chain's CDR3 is CSANGQGVSTDTQYF. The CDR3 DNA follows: TGCAGTGCTAACGGGCAGGGGGTTAGCACAGATACGCAGTATTTT.